A single sample gave rise to the 5 T cell receptor beta chains below, sequenced in a study of blood T cell repertoires in COVID-19 (TCRdb year 2020). Libraries were prepared through the immunoSEQ multiplex PCR assay. TCRdb limited this immuneACCESS table to in-frame rearrangements with V and J called. A share of clones is missing; checked studies link under half to unresolved V genes, and the rest is unexplained. The sample table records 140,000 to 150,000 clones; 65% to 85% of these occur just once. The ten largest account for over 10% of the sample. Material for sequencing was peripheral blood. Receptors originate from a man aged 60-69 years with active or convalescent COVID-19.

This sequence joins TRBV24-1 and TRBJ2-2; a weak D match, TRBD2 (6 bases). V was clipped by 7 bases and J by 5 bases, with 16 bases between them. CDR1 is KGHDR and CDR2 is SFDVKD in the germline V gene. The CDR3 runs to 15 residues. The CDR3 loop is CATREGFRGTGELFF. In DNA form, the CDR3 reads TGTGCCACCAGAGAGGGCTTCCGGGGGACCGGGGAGCTGTTTTTT.

This clone appeared a single time. The chain combines TRBV5-1 with TRBJ2-3; 8 positions agree with TRBD2. The CDR3 runs 15 residues. Per the germline V gene, CDR1 is SGHRS and CDR2 is YFSETQ. V lost 7 bases, J lost 3 bases, and 10 bases stayed unmatched. CDR3 nucleotides: TGCGCCAGCTCAAAGTCTCGCGGGGGGACAGATACGCAGTATTTT. Translation: CASSKSRGGTDTQYF.

This clone was seen a single time. This chain uses TRBV6-4 with TRBJ2-1; D might be TRBD1 (5 bases). The CDR3 length is 15 residues. Germline V gene lookup returns CDR1 MRHNA and CDR2 SNTAGT. Trimming cost V 3 bases and J 8 bases, with 17 bases left between them. The CDR3 coding sequence is TGTGCCAGCAGTGAATGGGGCAAGTCTGGATATGAGCAGTTCTTC. Its protein is CASSEWGKSGYEQFF.

The gene calls are TRBV18 and TRBJ1-3; 9 nucleotides match TRBD1. This CDR3 has 15 residues. J lost 3 bases, V lost 8 bases, and 8 bases had no gene match. Looked up from germline, CDR1 is KGHSH and CDR2 is LQKENI. The CDR3, as DNA: TGTGCCAGCGCAGGACAGGGGCTCTATGGAAACACCATATATTTT. Protein: CASAGQGLYGNTIYF.

The J gene is TRBJ2-7, the V gene TRBV10-3; 7 positions agree with TRBD2. The germline V gene has CDR1 ENHRY and CDR2 SYGVKD. Unmatched junction bases numbered 4, after V lost 4 bases and J lost 7 bases. The CDR3 runs 12 residues. For the CDR3, the DNA is TGTGCCATCAGTGGCGGGGGTAGGGAGCAGTACTTC. It yields the protein CAISGGGREQYF.